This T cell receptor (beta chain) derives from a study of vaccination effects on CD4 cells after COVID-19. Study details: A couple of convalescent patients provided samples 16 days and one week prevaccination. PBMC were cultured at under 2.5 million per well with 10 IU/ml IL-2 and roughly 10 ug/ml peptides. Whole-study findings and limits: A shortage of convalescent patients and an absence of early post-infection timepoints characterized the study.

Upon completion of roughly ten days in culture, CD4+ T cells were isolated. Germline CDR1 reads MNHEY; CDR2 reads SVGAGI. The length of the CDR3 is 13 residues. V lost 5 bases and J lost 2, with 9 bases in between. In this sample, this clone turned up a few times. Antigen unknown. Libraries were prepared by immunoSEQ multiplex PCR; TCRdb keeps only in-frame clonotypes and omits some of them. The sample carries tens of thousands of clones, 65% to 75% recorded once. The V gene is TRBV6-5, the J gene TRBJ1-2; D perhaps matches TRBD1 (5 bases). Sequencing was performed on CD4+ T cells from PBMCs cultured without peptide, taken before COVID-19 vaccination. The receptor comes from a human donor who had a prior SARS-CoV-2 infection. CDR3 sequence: CASSTTVNYGYTF. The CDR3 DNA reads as TGTGCCAGCAGTACGACAGTCAACTATGGCTACACCTTC.